One sample yielded the 6 T cell receptor beta chains listed below, sequenced in a study of Ad26.COV2.S vaccination and SARS-CoV-2 variants. Treatment given: some 20 received Ad26.COV2.S at low or high dose, single or two shots; roughly five received placebo; per-sample allocation not given. The study sampled participants on day 63 after the first vaccine or placebo injection. TCRdb's table, derived via immunoSEQ multiplex PCR, lists solely in-frame clones and lacks some. This table has over 400,000 clones, about 90% appearing once. The sequenced sample was peripheral blood, obtained in a trial of Ad26.COV2.S vaccine versus placebo. These receptors were collected from a person between 18 and 59 years old who received the Ad26.COV2.S COVID-19 vaccine or a placebo.

This sequence joins TRBV4-3 and TRBJ1-5; D gene unclear. Trimming shortened V by 4 bases and J by 2 bases, and 9 bases separated the two germline ends. The CDR3 is made up of 14 amino acids. Per germline, CDR1 LGHNA and CDR2 YSLEER. The CDR3 DNA follows: TGCGCCAGCAGCCCTAGATTAGGCAATCAGCCCCAGCATTTT. Amino acids: CASSPRLGNQPQHF.

The chain uses TRBV3-1 (or the pseudogene TRBV3-2) and TRBJ2-3; D is possibly TRBD1 or TRBD2 (6 bases each). Germline CDR1 and CDR2: LGHDT and YNNKEL (reference sequence). V lost 3 bases and J 2 bases, leaving 12 bases between the germline ends. The CDR3 has 15 residues. CDR3 bases: TGTGCCAGCAGCCAGGGGGGCCTGAACACAGATACGCAGTATTTT. Translated, it gives CASSQGGLNTDTQYF.

The V call is TRBV12-5, the J call TRBJ2-3; D is uncertain. CDR1 LGHNT and CDR2 FRNRAP come from the germline V gene. This CDR3 region has 14 residues. V was clipped by 2 bases and J by 0 bases, with 6 bases between them. CDR3 nucleotide sequence: TGTGCTAGTGGTTTGTACGGAAGCACAGATACGCAGTATTTT. This codes for CASGLYGSTDTQYF.

The chain is built from TRBV10-1 and TRBJ2-3; D gene uncertain. The CDR3 contains 13 residues. Deletions cut 3 bases from V and 3 bases from J, with 7 bases between. Per the germline V gene, CDR1 is WNHNN and CDR2 is SYGVQD (reference sequence). CDR3 loop: CASSDHRTDTQYF. The CDR3 nucleotides are TGCGCCAGCAGTGACCATCGGACAGATACGCAGTATTTT.

The chain joins TRBV18 to TRBJ2-2; D gene uncertain. Trimming shortened V by 2 bases and J by 3 bases, and 10 bases separated the two germline ends. Germline-derived CDR1 and CDR2 are KGHSH and LQKENI. This CDR3 has 15 amino acids. The CDR3 region has the DNA TGTGCCAGCTCACCAAGTATGGCCGACACCGGGGAGCTGTTTTTT. Amino acid sequence: CASSPSMADTGELFF.

This rearrangement joins TRBV10-1 to TRBJ1-1, with D unresolved. Germline V gene data show CDR1 as WNHNN and CDR2 as SYGVQD (reference sequence). CDR3 length: 13 amino acids. Trimming took 3 bases from V and 0 from J, leaving 5 bases between them. The CDR3 DNA reads as TGCGCCAGCAGTGACAGCATGAACACTGAAGCTTTCTTT. Translating it yields CASSDSMNTEAFF.